A selection of T cell receptor beta chains follows, all from one sample in a study of blood T cells in healthy people across ages. TCRdb redid the calling of the 5' RACE reads with MiXCR, one entry per CDR3 protein. The sample has fewer than 900,000 distinct CDR3 sequences; 35% to 45% are singletons. The sequencing sample was made of blood. The receptors come from a woman aged 60-70 years in good health. Both conserved end residues are part of each CDR3. D genes are given only for firm matches. Size is omitted from some rows. Given values are once, few, many or a class for expanded clones.

TRBJ2-3 TRBV7-2 NA NA CASSQRVDTQYF TGTGCCAGCAGCCAAAGGGTAGATACGCAGTATTTT
TRBJ2-5 TRBV20-1 few TRBD2 CSAREEVAGSGETQYF TGCAGTGCTAGAGAAGAGGTAGCGGGGAGCGGAGAGACCCAGTACTTC
TRBJ2-7 TRBV20-1 NA NA CSASLGGRTLYNEQYF TGCAGTGCTTCCCTGGGGGGGCGGACTTTATACAATGAGCAGTACTTC
TRBJ1-5 TRBV20-1 NA NA CSARNRTEDQPQHF TGCAGTGCTAGAAATCGGACAGAGGATCAGCCCCAGCATTTT
TRBJ2-3 TRBV27 NA TRBD2 CASYQPGLAGKGAQYF TGTGCCAGCTATCAACCGGGACTAGCGGGGAAAGGCGCGCAGTATTTT
TRBJ2-1 TRBV12-3/TRBV12-4 many NA CASSPPGGFRNEQFF TGTGCCAGCAGTCCCCCTGGGGGGTTTAGGAATGAGCAGTTCTTC
TRBJ2-7 TRBV29-1 few TRBD1 CSVRDGPRDLTGGEQYF TGCAGCGTCCGTGATGGCCCTAGGGACCTAACAGGGGGCGAGCAGTACTTC
TRBJ2-4 TRBV3-1 NA NA CASASTEQYF TGTGCCAGCGCTTCCACTGAGCAGTACTTC
TRBJ2-7 TRBV19 NA TRBD2 CASSEGRRQLLGLTLYEQYF TGTGCCAGTAGCGAGGGGAGACGCCAGCTCTTGGGACTAACTTTATACGAGCAGTACTTC
TRBJ2-7 TRBV7-2 NA TRBD2 CASSLEGSGRYEQYF TGTGCCAGCAGCTTAGAAGGTAGCGGGAGATACGAGCAGTACTTC
TRBJ2-3 TRBV24-1 NA NA CATSDPFSRGAGTDTQYF TGTGCCACCAGTGACCCGTTCTCCAGGGGGGCTGGCACAGATACGCAGTATTTT
TRBJ2-1 TRBV19 NA TRBD2 CASGKGGSIHNEQFF TGTGCCAGTGGAAAAGGCGGGAGTATCCACAATGAGCAGTTCTTC
TRBJ2-7 TRBV24-1 NA TRBD2 CATSDSRGAGSYNEQYF TGTGCCACCAGTGATTCGCGGGGGGCTGGGTCCTACAATGAGCAGTACTTC
TRBJ2-1 TRBV5-6 few TRBD1 CASSPQTGTVGRQFF TGTGCCAGCAGCCCGCAAACCGGGACAGTCGGTCGGCAGTTCTTC
TRBJ2-5 TRBV27 few TRBD2 CASSQLAGSPYQETQYF TGTGCCAGCAGTCAACTAGCGGGGTCCCCGTACCAAGAGACCCAGTACTTC
TRBJ2-1 TRBV4-2 NA TRBD2 CASSLASGSPNEQFF TGTGCCAGCAGCCTCGCTAGCGGGAGTCCGAATGAGCAGTTCTTC
TRBJ2-1 TRBV9 NA NA CASSVDNSEQFF TGTGCCAGCAGCGTAGATAACAGTGAGCAGTTCTTC
TRBJ1-1 TRBV29-1 few TRBD1 CSARDRRNTEAFF TGCAGCGCCCGGGACAGGAGGAACACTGAAGCTTTCTTT
TRBJ1-6 TRBV4-2 NA NA CASSQEGAGNSPLHF TGTGCCAGCAGCCAAGAGGGGGCGGGAAATTCACCCCTCCACTTT
TRBJ1-2 TRBV3-1 NA NA CASSRDGHGYTF TGTGCCAGCAGCCGAGACGGTCATGGCTACACCTTC
TRBJ2-1 TRBV6-5 few TRBD2 CASSTGLAASRVQFF TGTGCCAGCAGCACAGGCCTAGCGGCCTCTAGGGTGCAGTTCTTC
TRBJ2-7 TRBV10-3 NA NA CAISDANYEQYF TGTGCCATCAGTGATGCCAACTACGAGCAGTACTTC
TRBJ1-2 TRBV10-3 NA TRBD1 CAIRSDRSNYGYTF TGTGCCATCAGATCGGACAGGTCTAACTATGGCTACACCTTC
TRBJ2-1 TRBV20-1 NA NA CSARTGLDSSYNEQFF TGCAGTGCTAGAACGGGACTTGACAGCTCCTACAATGAGCAGTTCTTC
TRBJ2-3 TRBV11-1 many NA CASSSTSGTDTQYF TGTGCCAGCAGCTCCACGAGCGGCACAGATACGCAGTATTTT
TRBJ1-6 TRBV28 NA NA CASSPGALPLHF TGTGCCAGCAGCCCCGGGGCGTTACCCCTCCACTTT
TRBJ2-7 TRBV27 NA NA CASREAPGTYEQYF TGTGCCAGCAGAGAAGCTCCCGGGACCTACGAGCAGTACTTC
TRBJ2-5 TRBV10-3 NA NA CAISESGQPKNEQYF TGTGCCATCAGTGAGTCGGGACAACCCAAAAATGAGCAGTACTTC
TRBJ1-2 TRBV10-3 few TRBD1 CAIGGTGESYTF TGTGCCATCGGGGGGACAGGGGAAAGCTACACCTTC
TRBJ2-6 TRBV20-1 NA TRBD2 CSARAGGSGANVLTF TGCAGTGCACGCGCGGGGGGCTCTGGGGCCAACGTCCTGACTTTC